The clone carrying this TCR beta chain was seen ten or more times. Newly diagnosed patients aged 18 to 65 had hyperthyroidism of under 2 months' duration. Orbital computed tomography, thyroid ultrasound, serum thyroxine and TRAb, and clinical symptoms together informed the diagnoses. The data originate from a study of T cells in Graves' hyperthyroidism and ophthalmopathy. About the study: Peripheral blood specimens were obtained at initial diagnosis, prior to any treatment.

The CDR3 spans 17 residues. Trimming stripped 1 base from V and 0 bases from J, with 15 bases between. CDR1 and CDR2 (germline): SGHNT, YENEEA. There were TCR beta CDR3 regions amplified from RNA transcripts. The study used the HTBI primer set for a first-round RT-PCR of the TCR CDR3. TCRdb redid the calling of the multiplex PCR reads with MiXCR, one entry per CDR3 protein. The profile shows hundreds of thousands of distinct CDR3 sequences, 11% to 15% of them singletons. This receptor was taken from a woman aged 40 to 55 with Graves' hyperthyroidism. Source material: blood. V gene TRBV11-3 combines with J gene TRBJ2-5; weak D call: TRBD1 (6 bases). CDR3 protein: CASSLGPRDRNQETQYF. Written as DNA, the CDR3 is TGTGCCAGCAGCTTAGGGCCCAGAGACAGGAACCAAGAGACCCAGTACTTC.